These T cell receptor beta chains were read from a single sample in a study of T cells in Graves' hyperthyroidism and ophthalmopathy. TCRdb recomputed calls from the multiplex PCR reads with MiXCR, one row per CDR3 protein. The sample includes hundreds of thousands of distinct CDR3 sequences, under 60% of them seen just once. Sequencing was carried out using peripheral blood or thyroid tissue (not recorded which). The receptor set was obtained from a woman aged 18-29 years with Graves' hyperthyroidism. CDR3s include the opening cysteine and the closing phenylalanine or tryptophan.

J gene,V gene,CDR3 protein
TRBJ2-7,TRBV15,CATSRESGYEQYF
TRBJ2-7,TRBV20-1,CSSEGGLAFYEQYF
TRBJ1-5,TRBV2,CASSAPRGNQPQHF
TRBJ2-6,TRBV15,CATSRDQGSGANVLTF
TRBJ1-5,TRBV7-9,CASSLEVAVSNQPQHF
TRBJ1-1,TRBV7-3,CASSLIGRAGLPFF
TRBJ2-3,TRBV2,CAAREDTQYF
TRBJ1-4,TRBV20-1,CSVRGGTNEKLFF
.,TRBV20-1,CSASGERESLRQFF
TRBJ1-2,TRBV14,CASSHMQGGNGYTF
TRBJ1-4,TRBV11-1,CASSAPFPWTNEKLFF
TRBJ1-2,TRBV7-2,CASSLAAHQGPGYTF
TRBJ2-7,TRBV12-3/TRBV12-4,CASSPGSHTTYEQYF
TRBJ2-2,TRBV7-3,CASSPPVDGSGELFF
TRBJ2-7,TRBV9,CASSVEGQGSYEQYF
TRBJ1-2,TRBV2,CASSQRDRGDGYTF
TRBJ1-5,TRBV6-6,CASSLPGQYQPQHF
TRBJ2-7,TRBV29-1,CSVEGRDTDYEQYF
TRBJ1-2,TRBV15,CATSTTAGQGGGYGYTF
TRBJ2-5,TRBV24-1,CATPPRTAQETQYF
TRBJ1-1,TRBV29-1,CSVEVSGFNMNTEAFF
TRBJ1-5,TRBV15,CATSRSRGSNQPQPF
TRBJ1-3,TRBV10-3,CASSGPGRGSGNTIYF
TRBJ1-2,TRBV25-1,CASDADRDHGYTF
TRBJ2-7,TRBV9,CASSVSGGYLYEQYF
TRBJ1-5,TRBV29-1,CSAAEGGIQPQHF
TRBJ1-1,TRBV9,CASSVDSQGPEAFF
TRBJ1-2,TRBV12-3/TRBV12-4,CAGRENYGYTF
TRBJ1-1,TRBV7-9,CASSFSGAWNTEAFF
TRBJ2-2,TRBV24-1,CATSGLRSKNTGELFF
TRBJ1-3,TRBV11-3,CANSLGRTDSGNTIYF
TRBJ2-2,TRBV19,CASSIHSLLTGELFF
TRBJ2-5,TRBV25-1,CASSGYAQETQYF
TRBJ2-7,TRBV15,CATSRDRVDGSYEQYF
TRBJ1-1,TRBV3-1,CASSLALGQKAFF
TRBJ1-1,TRBV7-3,CASSVSGLITEAFF
TRBJ1-2,TRBV10-3,CAISESGSYGYTF